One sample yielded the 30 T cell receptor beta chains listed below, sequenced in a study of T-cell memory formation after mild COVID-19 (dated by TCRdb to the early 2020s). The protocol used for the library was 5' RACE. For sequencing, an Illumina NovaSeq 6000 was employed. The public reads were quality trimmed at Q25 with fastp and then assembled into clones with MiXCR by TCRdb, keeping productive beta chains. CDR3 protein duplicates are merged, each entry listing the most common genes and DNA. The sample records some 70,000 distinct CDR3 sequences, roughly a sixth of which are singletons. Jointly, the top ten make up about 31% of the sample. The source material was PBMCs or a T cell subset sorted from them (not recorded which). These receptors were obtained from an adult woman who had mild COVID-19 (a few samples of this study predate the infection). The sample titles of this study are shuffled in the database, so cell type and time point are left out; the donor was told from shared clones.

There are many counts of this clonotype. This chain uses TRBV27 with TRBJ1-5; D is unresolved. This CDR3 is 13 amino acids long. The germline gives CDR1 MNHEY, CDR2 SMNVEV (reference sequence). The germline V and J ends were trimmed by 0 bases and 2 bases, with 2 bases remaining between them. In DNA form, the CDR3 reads TGTGCCAGCAGTTTATCGGGCAATCAGCCCCAGCATTTT. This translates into CASSLSGNQPQHF.

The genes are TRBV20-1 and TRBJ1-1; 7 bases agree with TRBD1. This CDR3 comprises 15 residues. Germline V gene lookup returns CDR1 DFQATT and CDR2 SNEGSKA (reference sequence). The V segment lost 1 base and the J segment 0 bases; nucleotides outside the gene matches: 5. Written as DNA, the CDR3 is TGCAGTGCTAGAGTGTGGGACAGCATGAACACTGAAGCTTTCTTT. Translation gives CSARVWDSMNTEAFF.

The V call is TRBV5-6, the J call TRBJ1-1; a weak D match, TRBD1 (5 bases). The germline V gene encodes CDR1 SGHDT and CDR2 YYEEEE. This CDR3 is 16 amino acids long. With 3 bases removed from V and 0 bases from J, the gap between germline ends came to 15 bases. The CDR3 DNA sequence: TGTGCCAGCAGCTCGCCCATGGGACGGTTGAACACTGAAGCTTTCTTT. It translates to CASSSPMGRLNTEAFF.

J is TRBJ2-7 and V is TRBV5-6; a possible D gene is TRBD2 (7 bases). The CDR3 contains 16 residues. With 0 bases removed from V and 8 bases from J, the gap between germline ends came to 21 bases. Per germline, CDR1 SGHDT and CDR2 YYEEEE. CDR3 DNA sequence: TGTGCCAGCAGCTTGGATGCCGGGGGGCCGTATCTTCAGCAGTACTTC. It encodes CASSLDAGGPYLQQYF.

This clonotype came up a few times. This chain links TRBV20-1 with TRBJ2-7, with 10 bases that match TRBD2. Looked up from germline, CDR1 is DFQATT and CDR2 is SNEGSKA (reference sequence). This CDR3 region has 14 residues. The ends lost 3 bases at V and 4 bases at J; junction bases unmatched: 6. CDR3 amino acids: CSARGTSEYYEQYF. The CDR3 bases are TGCAGTGCTAGGGGGACTAGCGAATATTACGAGCAGTACTTC.

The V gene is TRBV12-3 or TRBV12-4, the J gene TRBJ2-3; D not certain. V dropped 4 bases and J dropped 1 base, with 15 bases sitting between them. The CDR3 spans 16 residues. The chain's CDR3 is CASSYTLDGRTDTQYF. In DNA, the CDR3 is TGTGCCAGCAGTTATACCCTGGACGGCCGCACAGATACGCAGTATTTT.

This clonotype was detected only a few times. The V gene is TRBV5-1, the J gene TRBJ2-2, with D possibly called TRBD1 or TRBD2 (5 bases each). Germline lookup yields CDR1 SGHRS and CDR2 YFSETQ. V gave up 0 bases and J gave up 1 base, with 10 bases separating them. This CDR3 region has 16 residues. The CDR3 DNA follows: TGCGCCAGCAGCTTGGCCCCGGGGCTGAACACCGGGGAGCTGTTTTTT. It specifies CASSLAPGLNTGELFF. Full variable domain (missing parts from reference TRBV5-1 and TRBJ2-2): KAGVTQTPRYLIKTRGQQVTLSCSPISGHRSVSWYQQTPGQGLQFLFEYFSETQRNKGNFPGRFSGRQFSNSRSEMNVSTLELGDSALYLCASSLAPGLNTGELFFGEGSRLTVL.

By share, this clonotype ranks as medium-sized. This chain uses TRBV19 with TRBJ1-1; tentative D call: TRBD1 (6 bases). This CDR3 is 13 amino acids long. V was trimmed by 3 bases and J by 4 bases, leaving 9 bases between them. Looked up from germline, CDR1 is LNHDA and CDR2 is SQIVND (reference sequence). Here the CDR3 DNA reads TGTGCCAGTAGTATCGGAGGGGGCACTGAAGCTTTCTTT. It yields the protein CASSIGGGTEAFF.

The CDR3 loop is CASSSVPGQDYNEQFF. CDR3 bases: TGTGCCAGCAGCTCAGTTCCGGGACAGGACTACAATGAGCAGTTCTTC. The J gene is TRBJ2-1, the V gene TRBV5-6, with 8 bases that match TRBD1. The CDR3 contains 16 residues. J was trimmed by 3 bases and V by 3 bases; bases with no gene match: 8. The germline V gene has CDR1 SGHDT and CDR2 YYEEEE.

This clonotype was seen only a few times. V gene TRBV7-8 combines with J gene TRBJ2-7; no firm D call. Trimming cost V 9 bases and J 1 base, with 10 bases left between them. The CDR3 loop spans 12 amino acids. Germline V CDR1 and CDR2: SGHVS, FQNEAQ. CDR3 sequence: CASSDGSYEQYF. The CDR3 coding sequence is TGTGCCAGTTCTGACGGATCCTACGAGCAGTACTTC.

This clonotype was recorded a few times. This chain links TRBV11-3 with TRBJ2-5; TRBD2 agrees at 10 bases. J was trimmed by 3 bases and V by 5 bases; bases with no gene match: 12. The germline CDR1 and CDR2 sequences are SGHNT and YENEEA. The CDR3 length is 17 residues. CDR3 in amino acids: CASSPGIAGGLEETQYF. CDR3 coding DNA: TGTGCCAGCAGCCCGGGGATAGCGGGGGGACTAGAAGAGACCCAGTACTTC.

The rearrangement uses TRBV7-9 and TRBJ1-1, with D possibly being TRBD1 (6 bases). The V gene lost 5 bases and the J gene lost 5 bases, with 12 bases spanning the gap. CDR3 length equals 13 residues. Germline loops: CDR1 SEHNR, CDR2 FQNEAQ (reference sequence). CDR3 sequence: CASSRRGRTEAFF. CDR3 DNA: TGTGCCAGCAGCCGCAGGGGACGGACTGAAGCTTTCTTT.

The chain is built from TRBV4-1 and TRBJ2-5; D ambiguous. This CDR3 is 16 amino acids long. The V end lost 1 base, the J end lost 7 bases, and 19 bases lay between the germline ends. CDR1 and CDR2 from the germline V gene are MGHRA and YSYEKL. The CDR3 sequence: CASSQGHSPLVGTQYF. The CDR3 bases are TGCGCCAGCAGCCAAGGCCATTCTCCGCTCGTGGGGACCCAGTACTTC.

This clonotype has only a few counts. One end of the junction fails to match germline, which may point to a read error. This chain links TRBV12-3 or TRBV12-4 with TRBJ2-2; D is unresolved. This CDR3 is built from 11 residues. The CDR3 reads CASKNPGELFF. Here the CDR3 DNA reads TGTGCCAGCAAGAACCCCGGGGAGCTGTTTTTT.

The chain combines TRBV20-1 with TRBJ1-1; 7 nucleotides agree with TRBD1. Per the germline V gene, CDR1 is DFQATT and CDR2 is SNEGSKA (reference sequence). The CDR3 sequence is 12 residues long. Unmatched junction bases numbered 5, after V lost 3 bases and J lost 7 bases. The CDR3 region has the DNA TGCAGTGCTAGTCCGGGACAGATTGAAGCTTTCTTT. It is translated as CSASPGQIEAFF.

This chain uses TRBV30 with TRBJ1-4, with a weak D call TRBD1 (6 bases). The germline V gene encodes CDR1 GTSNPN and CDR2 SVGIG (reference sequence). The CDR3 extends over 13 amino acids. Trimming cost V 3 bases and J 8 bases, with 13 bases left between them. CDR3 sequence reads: CAWSWTAGEKLFF. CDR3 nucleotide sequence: TGTGCCTGGAGCTGGACAGCAGGCGAAAAACTGTTTTTT.

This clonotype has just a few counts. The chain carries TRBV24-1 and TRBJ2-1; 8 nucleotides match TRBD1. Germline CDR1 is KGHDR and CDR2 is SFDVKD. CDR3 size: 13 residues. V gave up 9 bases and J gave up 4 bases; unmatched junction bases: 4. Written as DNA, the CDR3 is TGTGCCACCGGAGACAGGGGATACAATGAGCAGTTCTTC. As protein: CATGDRGYNEQFF.

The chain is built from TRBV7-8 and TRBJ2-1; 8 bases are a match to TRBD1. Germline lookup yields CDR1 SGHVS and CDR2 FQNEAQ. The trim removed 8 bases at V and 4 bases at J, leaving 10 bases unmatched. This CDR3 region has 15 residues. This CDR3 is CASRKDRVGYNEQFF. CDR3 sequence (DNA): TGTGCCAGCCGAAAGGACAGGGTCGGTTACAATGAGCAGTTCTTC.

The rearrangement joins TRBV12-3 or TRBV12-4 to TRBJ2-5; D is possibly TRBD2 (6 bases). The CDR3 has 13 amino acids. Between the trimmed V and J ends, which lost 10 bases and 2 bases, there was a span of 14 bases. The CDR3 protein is CATIQEGQETQYF. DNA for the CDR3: TGTGCCACCATACAGGAGGGACAAGAGACCCAGTACTTC.

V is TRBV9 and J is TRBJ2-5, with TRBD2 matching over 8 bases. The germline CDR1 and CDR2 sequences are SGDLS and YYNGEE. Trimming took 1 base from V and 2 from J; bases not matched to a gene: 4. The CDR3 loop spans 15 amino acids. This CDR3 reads CASSVRAGAQETQYF. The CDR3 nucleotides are TGTGCCAGCAGCGTAAGAGCGGGGGCGCAAGAGACCCAGTACTTC.

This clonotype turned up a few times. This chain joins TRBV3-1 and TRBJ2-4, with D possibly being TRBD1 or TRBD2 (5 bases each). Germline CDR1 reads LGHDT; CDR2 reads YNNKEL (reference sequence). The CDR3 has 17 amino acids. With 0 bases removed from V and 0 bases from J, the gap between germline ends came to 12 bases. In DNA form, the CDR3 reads TGTGCCAGCAGCCAAGATTCCAGGGACCTAGCCAAAAACATTCAGTACTTC. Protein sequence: CASSQDSRDLAKNIQYF.

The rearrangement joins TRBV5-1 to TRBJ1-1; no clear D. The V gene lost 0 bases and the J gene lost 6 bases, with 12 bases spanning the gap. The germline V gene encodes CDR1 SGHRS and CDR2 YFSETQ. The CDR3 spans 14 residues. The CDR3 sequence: CASSLAEVISEAFF. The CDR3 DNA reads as TGCGCCAGCAGCTTGGCCGAGGTAATCTCTGAAGCTTTCTTT.

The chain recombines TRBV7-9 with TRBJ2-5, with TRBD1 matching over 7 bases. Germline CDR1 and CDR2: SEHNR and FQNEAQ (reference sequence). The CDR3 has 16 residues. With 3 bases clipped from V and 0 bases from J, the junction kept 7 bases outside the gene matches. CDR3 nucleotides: TGTGCCAGCAGCTTCGGGACAGCTGAGTACCAAGAGACCCAGTACTTC. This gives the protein CASSFGTAEYQETQYF.

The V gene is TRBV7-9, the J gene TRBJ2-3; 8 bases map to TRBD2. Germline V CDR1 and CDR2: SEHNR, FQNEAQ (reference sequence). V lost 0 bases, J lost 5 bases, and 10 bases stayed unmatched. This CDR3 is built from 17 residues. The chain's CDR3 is CASSLALAGRSGDTQYF. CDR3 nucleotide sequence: TGTGCCAGCAGCTTAGCCTTAGCGGGGCGGAGCGGAGATACGCAGTATTTT.

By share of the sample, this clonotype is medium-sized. For the CDR3, the DNA is TGTGCCACCAGTACTACCGGCACCGCGGCCTATGGCTACACCTTC. It is translated as CATSTTGTAAYGYTF. V gene TRBV24-1 combines with J gene TRBJ1-2; D gene ambiguous. The CDR3 runs to 15 residues. Trimming stripped 6 bases from V and 4 bases from J, with 17 bases between. Germline V lookup: CDR1 KGHDR, CDR2 SFDVKD.

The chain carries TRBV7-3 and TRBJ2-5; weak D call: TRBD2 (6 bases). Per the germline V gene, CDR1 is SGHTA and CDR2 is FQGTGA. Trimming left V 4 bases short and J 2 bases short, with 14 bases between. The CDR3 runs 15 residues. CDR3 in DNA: TGTGCCAGCAGCTCCCTTGGGGGGAAGCAAGAGACCCAGTACTTC. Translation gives CASSSLGGKQETQYF.

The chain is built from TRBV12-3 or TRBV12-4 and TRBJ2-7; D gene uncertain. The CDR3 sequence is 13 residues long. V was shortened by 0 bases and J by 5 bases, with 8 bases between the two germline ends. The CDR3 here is CASSLASRNEQYF. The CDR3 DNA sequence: TGTGCCAGCAGTTTAGCGTCTAGGAACGAGCAGTACTTC.

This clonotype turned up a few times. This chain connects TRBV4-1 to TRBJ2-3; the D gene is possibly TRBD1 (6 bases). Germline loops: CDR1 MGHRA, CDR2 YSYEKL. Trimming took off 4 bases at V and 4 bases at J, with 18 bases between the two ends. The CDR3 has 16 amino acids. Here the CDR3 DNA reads TGCGCCAGCAGCCGCCAGGACAGCCTTGGGGCAGATACGCAGTATTTT. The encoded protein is CASSRQDSLGADTQYF.

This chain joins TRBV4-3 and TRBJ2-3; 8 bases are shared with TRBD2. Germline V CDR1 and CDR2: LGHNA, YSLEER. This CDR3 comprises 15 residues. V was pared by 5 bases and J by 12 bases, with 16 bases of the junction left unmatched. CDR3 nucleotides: TGCGCCAGCAGCGGGGGACTAGATGCGCCGGGGGTCCAGTATTTT. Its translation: CASSGGLDAPGVQYF.

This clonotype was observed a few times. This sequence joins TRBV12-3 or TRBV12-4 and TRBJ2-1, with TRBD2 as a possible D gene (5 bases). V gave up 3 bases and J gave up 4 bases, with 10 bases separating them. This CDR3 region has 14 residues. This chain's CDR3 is CASSFSEGYNEQFF. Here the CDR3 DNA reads TGTGCCAGCAGTTTCTCTGAGGGTTACAATGAGCAGTTCTTC.